The 21 T cell receptor beta chains below were found in one sample sequenced in a study of CD4+ T cells in melanoma. Data came from immunoSEQ multiplex PCR; TCRdb stores just in-frame clones and leaves some out. The profile shows fewer than 55,000 clones, roughly 87% of them singletons. Sequenced: peripheral blood. Every receptor here comes from a human donor with melanoma.

Only a few counts were recorded for this clone. V usage is TRBV7-9 and J usage is TRBJ2-7; D gene uncertain. Between the trimmed V and J ends, which lost 5 bases and 5 bases, there was a span of 13 bases. The CDR3 covers 13 residues. The germline gives CDR1 SEHNR, CDR2 FQNEAQ (reference sequence). As DNA, the CDR3 is TGTGCCAGCAGCGAACAAGGGATTCACGAGCAGTACTTC. This encodes CASSEQGIHEQYF.

The CDR3 bases are TGTGCCAGCAGTGAGGGACAGCTAACAACTAACTATGGCTACACCTTC. It specifies CASSEGQLTTNYGYTF. This rearrangement joins TRBV2 to TRBJ1-2, with TRBD1 matching 7 bases. The CDR3 is 16 amino acids. Germline trimming cut 3 bases from V and 0 bases from J; bases unmatched to any gene: 7. Germline CDR1 is SNHLY and CDR2 is FYNNEI.

This clone qualifies as medium-sized. The chain is built from TRBV6-5 and TRBJ2-2; 12 bases line up with TRBD2. This CDR3 spans 15 amino acids. V lost 6 bases to trimming and J lost 7 bases; unmatched junction nucleotides: 6. Germline-derived CDR1 and CDR2 are MNHEY and SVGAGI. The CDR3 loop reads CASRLTSGGIGELFF. The CDR3 nucleotides read TGTGCCAGCAGACTCACTAGCGGGGGGATCGGGGAGCTGTTTTTT.

The chain combines TRBV5-6 with TRBJ1-1; TRBD1 matches at 7 bases. Trimming took 4 bases from V and 4 from J; bases not matched to a gene: 1. The CDR3 extends over 12 amino acids. Germline CDR1 reads SGHDT; CDR2 reads YYEEEE. The CDR3 coding sequence is TGTGCCAGCAGCCCAGGGGGCACTGAAGCTTTCTTT. Translation: CASSPGGTEAFF.

The chain is built from TRBV28 and TRBJ2-7; tentatively, D is TRBD1 (5 bases). The CDR3 extends over 12 amino acids. Germline CDR1 MDHEN, CDR2 SYDVKM. V lost 2 bases, J lost 3 bases, and 5 bases lay in between. CDR3 sequence reads: CASSLTGYEQYF. The CDR3 region has the DNA TGTGCCAGCAGTTTAACAGGCTACGAGCAGTACTTC.

The genes are TRBV7-3 and TRBJ2-2; no clear D gene. From germline, CDR1 is SGHTA and CDR2 FQGTGA. Trimming removed 3 bases at V and 6 bases at J, with 5 bases between. The CDR3 runs to 12 residues. This CDR3 is CASSFPAGELFF. DNA for the CDR3: TGTGCCAGCAGCTTCCCGGCCGGGGAGCTGTTTTTT.

The chain combines TRBV5-4 with TRBJ2-2; 7 positions agree with TRBD2. The CDR3 is 16 amino acids. Trimming took 0 bases from V and 6 from J; bases not matched to a gene: 8. Germline CDR1 reads SGHNT; CDR2 reads YYREEE (reference sequence). CDR3 DNA sequence: TGTGCCAGCAGCTTGGCCCCCGGGGGGAGGGCCGGGGAGCTGTTTTTT. This codes for CASSLAPGGRAGELFF.

As concerns this clone: The junction differs from germline at one of its ends, possibly a read error. The chain couples TRBV23-1 to TRBJ1-3; no clear D. TRBV23-1 is designated an ORF whose function remains uncertain. This CDR3 has 15 amino acids. CDR3 nucleotides: TGCGTCAGCAGTCAATCCCCCCCGGCTGGAAACACCATATATTTT. Its protein is CVSSQSPPAGNTIYF.

For the CDR3, the DNA is TGCGCCAGCAGCCTGGGAAGGGGGCGCTTCGAAGGGGCTGAAGCTTTCTTT. Translated: CASSLGRGRFEGAEAFF. The J gene is TRBJ1-1, the V gene TRBV4-3, with TRBD1 matching 7 bases. V dropped 4 bases and J dropped 6; count of bases not matched to a gene: 17. The length of the CDR3 is 17 residues. Germline CDR1 reads LGHNA; CDR2 reads YSLEER.

The chain joins TRBV6-5 to TRBJ1-1; no clear D. V was cut by 5 bases and J by 3 bases, with 4 bases left in between. The CDR3 is made up of 11 amino acids. CDR1 MNHEY and CDR2 SVGAGI come from the germline V gene. The CDR3 DNA sequence: TGTGCCAGCAGTAGAGACACTGAAGCTTTCTTT. This encodes CASSRDTEAFF.

The chain uses TRBV11-1 and TRBJ2-7, with D tentatively TRBD1 or TRBD2 (5 bases each). This CDR3 has 13 amino acids. Germline CDR1 and CDR2: SGHAT and FQDESV (reference sequence). V dropped 6 bases and J dropped 0 bases, with 9 bases sitting between them. The CDR3 spells CASRGVASYEQYF. CDR3 in DNA: TGTGCCAGCAGGGGGGTAGCCTCCTACGAGCAGTACTTC.

The chain employs TRBV7-9 and TRBJ1-2; a weak D match, TRBD1 (5 bases). Germline lookup yields CDR1 SEHNR and CDR2 FQNEAQ (reference sequence). This CDR3 spans 16 amino acids. V lost 3 bases and J 5 bases, leaving 19 bases between the germline ends. The CDR3 DNA reads TGTGCCAGCAGCTTGGGGACTGAGGTATTCCTTTATGGCTACACCTTC. It yields the protein CASSLGTEVFLYGYTF.

The chain recombines TRBV10-3 with TRBJ2-7, with D maybe TRBD1 (6 bases). The CDR3 contains 12 residues. From germline, CDR1 is ENHRY and CDR2 SYGVKD. The V end lost 6 bases, the J end lost 7 bases, and 13 bases lay between the germline ends. Here the CDR3 DNA reads TGTGCCATCAGCCACGGACAGTTGGAGCAGTACTTC. Protein product: CAISHGQLEQYF.

In this sample, this clone turned up once. J is TRBJ1-3 and V is TRBV15; tentatively, D is TRBD1 (5 bases). The CDR3 consists of 13 residues. Germline-derived CDR1 and CDR2 are LNHNV and YYDKDF (reference sequence). V gave up 3 bases and J gave up 4 bases, with 7 bases separating them. CDR3 residues: CATSRTDGNTIYF. The CDR3 DNA sequence: TGTGCCACCAGCAGGACAGACGGAAACACCATATATTTT. The full variable domain, completed using reference TRBV15 and TRBJ1-3, is DAMVIQNPRYQVTQFGKPVTLSCSQTLNHNVMYWYQQKSSQAPKLLFHYYDKDFNNEADTPDNFQSRRPNTSFCFLDIRSPGLGDTAMYLCATSRTDGNTIYFGEGSWLTVV.

The chain employs TRBV6-5 and TRBJ2-5; D perhaps matches TRBD2 (6 bases). The tail of the sequence fits TRBJ2-7 better, so the J call may be wrong. The CDR3 contains 16 residues. Germline CDR1 is MNHEY and CDR2 is SVGAGI. The CDR3 DNA is TGTGCCAGCAGTTACAACAGAGCGGGTGGGAAATACGAGCAGTACTTC. This gives the protein CASSYNRAGGKYEQYF.

The genes are TRBV5-1 and TRBJ2-7; 9 bases fit TRBD2. The CDR3 totals 16 residues. Trimming at V came to 0 bases and at J to 3 bases, leaving 7 bases not matched to a gene. Germline V gene data show CDR1 as SGHRS and CDR2 as YFSETQ. The CDR3 loop reads CASSLAETSGFYEQYF. CDR3 bases: TGCGCCAGCAGCTTGGCCGAGACTAGCGGATTCTACGAGCAGTACTTC.

V is TRBV19 and J is TRBJ2-5; 12 nucleotides agree with TRBD1. Losses at the gene ends were 7 bases for V and 7 bases for J; bases not matched to a gene: 7. The CDR3 totals 14 residues. Germline lookup yields CDR1 LNHDA and CDR2 SQIVND (reference sequence). The CDR3 DNA reads as TGTGCCAGTATGGGGACAGGGGGCGCTGGGACCCAGTACTTC. Translated: CASMGTGGAGTQYF.

CDR3 DNA sequence: TGTGCCATAGTACCCCCAGGAGTCCCCAGCACTGAAGCTTTCTTT. Translation: CAIVPPGVPSTEAFF. The rearrangement joins TRBV19 to TRBJ1-1; D remains ambiguous. V lost 10 bases and J 4 bases, leaving 22 bases between the germline ends. CDR3 length: 15 residues. Germline V lookup: CDR1 LNHDA, CDR2 SQIVND (reference sequence).

V is TRBV7-2 and J is TRBJ2-1; TRBD1 matches 7 bases. The trim removed 5 bases at V and 3 bases at J, leaving 4 bases unmatched. This CDR3 is 14 amino acids long. Germline-derived CDR1 and CDR2 are SGHTA and FQGNSA. The CDR3 loop is CASSRQGLYNEQFF. The CDR3, as DNA: TGTGCCAGCAGCCGACAGGGCCTCTACAATGAGCAGTTCTTC.

This sequence joins TRBV19 and TRBJ1-1, with D possibly being TRBD1 (5 bases). Germline CDR1 LNHDA, CDR2 SQIVND (reference sequence). The CDR3 totals 16 residues. Trimming removed 4 bases at V and 0 bases at J, with 15 bases between. Here the CDR3 reads CASSRTSRGLNTEAFF. The CDR3 coding sequence is TGTGCCAGTAGTAGGACCTCGCGGGGCCTGAACACTGAAGCTTTCTTT.

This clone was observed once. CDR3 nucleotide sequence: TGTGCCAGCAGTTTGCACCCCCCTAGCGGGGGGGCCTACGAGCAGTACTTC. Amino acids: CASSLHPPSGGAYEQYF. The chain has TRBV27 and TRBJ2-7; 12 bases align to TRBD2. Germline loops: CDR1 MNHEY, CDR2 SMNVEV (reference sequence). V dropped 3 bases and J dropped 2; count of bases not matched to a gene: 8. The CDR3 has 17 amino acids.